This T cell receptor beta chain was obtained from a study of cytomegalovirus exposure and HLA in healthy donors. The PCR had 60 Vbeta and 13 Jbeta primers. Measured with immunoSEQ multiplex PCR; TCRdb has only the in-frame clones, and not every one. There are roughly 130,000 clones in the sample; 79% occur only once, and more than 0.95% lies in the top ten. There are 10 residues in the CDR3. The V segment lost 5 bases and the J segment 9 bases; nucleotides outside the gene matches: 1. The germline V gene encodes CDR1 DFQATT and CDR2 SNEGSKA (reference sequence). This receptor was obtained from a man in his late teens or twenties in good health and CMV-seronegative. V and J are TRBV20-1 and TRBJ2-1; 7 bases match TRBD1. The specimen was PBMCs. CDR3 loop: CSADRAEQFF. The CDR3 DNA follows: TGCAGTGCTGACAGGGCTGAGCAGTTCTTC.